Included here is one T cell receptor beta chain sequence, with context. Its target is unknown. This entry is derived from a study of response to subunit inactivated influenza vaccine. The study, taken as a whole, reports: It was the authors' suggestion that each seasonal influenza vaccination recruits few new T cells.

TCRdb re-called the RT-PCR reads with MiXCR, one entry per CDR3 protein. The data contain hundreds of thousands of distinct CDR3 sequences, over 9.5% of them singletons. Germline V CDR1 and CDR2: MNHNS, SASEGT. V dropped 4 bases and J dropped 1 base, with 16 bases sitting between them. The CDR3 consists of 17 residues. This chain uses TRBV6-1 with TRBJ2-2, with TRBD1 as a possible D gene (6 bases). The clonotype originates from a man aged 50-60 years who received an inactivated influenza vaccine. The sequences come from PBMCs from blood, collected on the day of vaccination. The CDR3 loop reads CASSGTGQPENTGELFF. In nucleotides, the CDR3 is TGTGCCAGCAGTGGAACAGGACAGCCGGAGAACACCGGGGAGCTGTTTTTT.